A single T cell receptor beta chain is shown here with its context. Antigen: not known. This entry comes from a study of OX40 agonist ivuxolimab in advanced cancers. Study-wide context: Patients assigned to dose escalation were diagnosed with hepatocellular carcinoma, melanoma, renal cell or head and neck cancer. A mean age of approximately 60 years, range about 20 to 79, was recorded, and approximately 80% were male. Points from the study as a whole: CD8+ T cells (on average) carried more expanded clones than CD4+ T cells. At doses 0.1 to 3.0 mg/kg, CD4+ and CD8+ clones expanded.

V lost 4 bases to trimming and J lost 3 bases, with 15 bases between them. The CDR3 is made up of 16 amino acids. In germline, CDR1 is MNHNY, CDR2 SVGAGI (reference sequence). Some clones are missing from TCRdb's copy, which holds only in-frame ones; the method was immunoSEQ multiplex PCR. The sample comprises tens of thousands of clones, over 70% of which are singletons, and less than 11% rests with the top ten. The chain joins TRBV6-6 to TRBJ1-4, with a possible D match to TRBD1 (6 bases). The clonotype was recovered from an adult with an advanced solid tumor such as melanoma, head and neck, liver or kidney cancer. The starting material was CD4+ or CD8+ T cells sorted from blood, obtained in a trial of the OX40 agonist ivuxolimab. The CDR3 reads CASSSRRGASNEKLFF. Written as DNA, the CDR3 is TGTGCCAGCAGTTCGCGGCGGGGGGCTTCTAATGAAAAACTGTTTTTT.